Below, 22 T cell receptor beta chains from the same sample are listed, as sequenced in a study of CD8 T cells in Susac syndrome. cDNA came from about 0.5 to 1 ug RNA primed by random hexamers. TCRdb re-derived calls from the immunoSEQ multiplex PCR reads in MiXCR, one entry per CDR3 protein. The data contain approximately 80,000 distinct CDR3 sequences, roughly 94% of them seen just once; the ten biggest clones take up about 0.5%. Sequencing used CD8+ T cells from PBMCs. These receptor sequences come from a human donor with Susac syndrome.

The V gene is TRBV5-1, the J gene TRBJ1-1, with 8 positions matching TRBD1. CDR3 length equals 13 residues. Germline values: CDR1 SGHRS, CDR2 YFSETQ. V lost 4 bases, J lost 11 bases, and 10 bases stayed unmatched. CDR3 sequence reads: CASSETGATEAFF. The CDR3 DNA sequence: TGCGCCAGCAGCGAGACAGGGGCCACGGAGGCTTTCTTT.

In DNA, the CDR3 is TGTGCCAGCTCACCTCTGGGGGGACACAATGAGCAGTTCTTC. The encoded protein is CASSPLGGHNEQFF. The genes are TRBV18 and TRBJ2-1, with a tentative D call TRBD2 (6 bases). Trimming shortened V by 3 bases and J by 5 bases, and 11 bases separated the two germline ends. Germline V gene sequence: CDR1 KGHSH, CDR2 LQKENI. The CDR3 has 14 residues.

The V call is TRBV7-9, the J call TRBJ1-2; D uncertain. The germline V and J ends were trimmed by 3 bases and 4 bases, with 9 bases remaining between them. Germline lookup yields CDR1 SEHNR and CDR2 FQNEAQ (reference sequence). The CDR3 runs 13 residues. The CDR3 coding sequence is TGTGCCAGCAGCTTCCCAGTGGCCTATGGCTACACCTTC. Translation: CASSFPVAYGYTF.

This clonotype showed up just once. The J gene is TRBJ2-1, the V gene TRBV20-1, with 9 bases that match TRBD2. This CDR3 region has 14 residues. Germline V gene data show CDR1 as DFQATT and CDR2 as SNEGSKA (reference sequence). The trim removed 2 bases at V and 7 bases at J, leaving 6 bases unmatched. DNA for the CDR3: TGCAGTGCTAGATCGCGGGGGGGCTTTAATGAGCAGTTCTTC. Amino acid sequence: CSARSRGGFNEQFF.

J is TRBJ1-2 and V is TRBV5-1; 9 bases agree with TRBD1. The CDR3 sequence is 13 residues long. Germline loops: CDR1 SGHRS, CDR2 YFSETQ. Germline trimming cut 4 bases from V and 5 bases from J; bases unmatched to any gene: 3. This chain's CDR3 is CASSPDRGYGYTF. The CDR3 bases are TGCGCCAGCAGCCCCGACAGGGGGTATGGCTACACCTTC. The full variable domain, in which reference TRBV5-1 and TRBJ1-2 provide the parts outside the CDR3, is KAGVTQTPRYLIKTRGQQVTLSCSPISGHRSVSWYQQTPGQGLQFLFEYFSETQRNKGNFPGRFSGRQFSNSRSEMNVSTLELGDSALYLCASSPDRGYGYTFGSGTRLTVV.

The chain recombines TRBV6-1 with TRBJ2-1; weak D call: TRBD1 (6 bases). Trimming stripped 6 bases from V and 6 bases from J, with 18 bases between. Germline V CDR1 and CDR2: MNHNS, SASEGT. The CDR3 extends over 15 amino acids. CDR3 sequence: CASSITQGFGNEQFF. Written as DNA, the CDR3 is TGTGCCAGCAGCATCACACAGGGATTTGGCAATGAGCAGTTCTTC.

The J gene is TRBJ1-2, the V gene TRBV20-1; 9 bases fit TRBD1. This CDR3 spans 13 amino acids. The J segment lost 8 bases and the V segment lost 6 bases, leaving 10 bases of the junction unmatched. Germline V gives CDR1 DFQATT, CDR2 SNEGSKA (reference sequence). The CDR3 is CSAPDRGRGGYTF. The CDR3 DNA is TGCAGTGCCCCTGACAGGGGGAGAGGGGGCTACACCTTC.

The chain carries TRBV6-1 and TRBJ2-5, with 11 bases aligning to TRBD2. Germline V gives CDR1 MNHNS, CDR2 SASEGT. The CDR3 sequence is 16 residues long. J gave up 4 bases and V 2 bases, and 6 bases lay outside the gene matches. In DNA, the CDR3 is TGTGCCAGCAGTGAAACCCTAGCGGGGGGCCGAGAGACCCAGTACTTC. It is translated as CASSETLAGGRETQYF.

This clonotype has just one count. V usage is TRBV5-4 and J usage is TRBJ2-2, with a tentative D call TRBD1 (6 bases). The CDR3 covers 15 residues. CDR1 and CDR2 from the germline V gene are SGHNT and YYREEE (reference sequence). With 1 base removed from V and 6 bases from J, the gap between germline ends came to 13 bases. The CDR3 DNA sequence: TGTGCCAGCAGCTTGCACAGGGAAGTTCCCGGGGAGCTGTTTTTT. Translated: CASSLHREVPGELFF.

This clonotype was found once. This sequence joins TRBV7-9 and TRBJ2-3, with 8 positions matching TRBD1. This CDR3 region has 15 residues. Germline-derived CDR1 and CDR2 are SEHNR and FQNEAQ (reference sequence). J was trimmed by 5 bases and V by 2 bases; bases with no gene match: 6. Here the CDR3 DNA reads TGTGCCAGCAGCTTAAGGGACAGGAGGATAGATACGCAGTATTTT. Amino acids: CASSLRDRRIDTQYF.

The genes are TRBV20-1 and TRBJ2-7, with a possible D match to TRBD1 (5 bases). The V gene lost 4 bases and the J gene lost 3 bases, with 19 bases spanning the gap. Germline V lookup: CDR1 DFQATT, CDR2 SNEGSKA (reference sequence). The CDR3 runs to 15 residues. CDR3 in amino acids: CSAKTASKPSYEQYF. As DNA, the CDR3 is TGCAGTGCTAAGACAGCATCAAAGCCCAGCTACGAGCAGTACTTC.

V gene TRBV12-5 combines with J gene TRBJ1-6; possible D gene TRBD1, 5 bases. V lost 7 bases, J lost 11 bases, and 18 bases lay in between. Germline V gene data show CDR1 as LGHNT and CDR2 as FRNRAP. There are 14 residues in the CDR3. CDR3 protein: CASASGGRSPPLHF. The CDR3 DNA reads as TGTGCTAGTGCCTCCGGGGGTAGGAGTCCACCCCTCCACTTT.

The V gene is TRBV12-3 or TRBV12-4, the J gene TRBJ2-4, with 7 bases that match TRBD1. This CDR3 spans 15 amino acids. With 7 bases clipped from V and 4 bases from J, the junction kept 10 bases outside the gene matches. The CDR3 spells CASTADREGKNIQYF. The CDR3 bases are TGTGCCAGCACCGCCGACAGGGAAGGGAAAAACATTCAGTACTTC.

The chain employs TRBV20-1 and TRBJ2-1; D may correspond to TRBD1 or TRBD2 (5 bases each). V was clipped by 1 base and J by 7 bases, with 17 bases between them. Germline lookup yields CDR1 DFQATT and CDR2 SNEGSKA (reference sequence). This CDR3 region has 15 residues. Here the CDR3 DNA reads TGCAGTGCTAGAGTTACCGGGACCAGTTCTAATGAGCAGTTCTTC. Translated: CSARVTGTSSNEQFF.

The rearrangement joins TRBV9 to TRBJ2-7; TRBD2 matches 12 bases. CDR3 size: 17 residues. Germline CDR1 is SGDLS and CDR2 is YYNGEE. Germline trimming cut 3 bases from V and 4 bases from J; bases unmatched to any gene: 11. The CDR3 protein is CASSDMSSGGALYEQYF. CDR3 bases: TGTGCCAGCAGCGACATGTCTAGCGGGGGGGCCTTGTACGAGCAGTACTTC.

V and J are TRBV25-1 and TRBJ1-5; no firm D call. With 3 bases removed from V and 6 bases from J, the gap between germline ends came to 9 bases. The CDR3 totals 13 residues. Germline CDR1 is MGHDK and CDR2 is SYGVNS. The CDR3 DNA reads as TGTGCCAGCAGTGAGGGTCCGGGTCAGCCCCAGCATTTT. Translating gives CASSEGPGQPQHF.

The CDR3 DNA is TGTGCCAGCACCTTATCGGGGAGAAACTATGGCTACACCTTC. This encodes CASTLSGRNYGYTF. The chain has TRBV6-2 or TRBV6-3 and TRBJ1-2; D gene ambiguous. Trimming pared 7 bases from V and 2 bases from J, leaving 14 bases between. The germline gives CDR1 MNHEY, CDR2 SVGEGT. This CDR3 is built from 14 residues.

The chain has TRBV29-1 and TRBJ1-1; possible D gene TRBD1, 6 bases. The CDR3 covers 15 residues. V was cut by 8 bases and J by 3 bases, with 22 bases left in between. Germline CDR1 reads SQVTM; CDR2 reads ANQGSEA. CDR3: CSTRGGDNEDTEAFF. The DNA of the CDR3 is TGCAGCACCCGGGGGGGGGACAATGAAGACACTGAAGCTTTCTTT.

The gene calls are TRBV3-1 and TRBJ2-1; the match to TRBD2 covers 11 bases. Germline V gives CDR1 LGHDT, CDR2 YNNKEL (reference sequence). The CDR3 totals 18 residues. V shed 8 bases, J shed 3 bases, and the junction held 15 bases outside the gene matches. Written as DNA, the CDR3 is TGTGCCAGCGCTTTCGACGGCCTCGGGACTAGCGGCTACAATGAGCAGTTCTTC. Its protein product is CASAFDGLGTSGYNEQFF.

This rearrangement joins TRBV11-3 to TRBJ2-7; perhaps TRBD2 as D (5 bases). V gave up 4 bases and J gave up 7 bases, with 11 bases separating them. The CDR3 has 12 residues. The germline CDR1 and CDR2 sequences are SGHNT and YENEEA. CDR3 residues: CASSSDGEEQYF. The CDR3 DNA is TGTGCCAGCAGCTCCGACGGGGAAGAGCAGTACTTC.

This chain connects TRBV9 to TRBJ1-4; D gene unclear. V was clipped by 4 bases and J by 5 bases, with 6 bases between them. This CDR3 is built from 12 residues. CDR1 SGDLS and CDR2 YYNGEE come from the germline V gene. CDR3 coding DNA: TGTGCCAGCAGCCCTCCCAATGAAAAACTGTTTTTT. Its protein product is CASSPPNEKLFF.

This chain joins TRBV3-1 and TRBJ2-5, with 10 bases that match TRBD2. The germline V gene has CDR1 LGHDT and CDR2 YNNKEL (reference sequence). This CDR3 spans 15 amino acids. Germline trimming cut 4 bases from V and 3 bases from J; bases unmatched to any gene: 5. Here the CDR3 reads CASSPGLAVKETQYF. CDR3 DNA sequence: TGTGCCAGCAGCCCCGGACTAGCGGTAAAAGAGACCCAGTACTTC.